The clone carrying this T cell receptor (beta chain) has just a few counts. This entry belongs to a study of early T cells in non-severe SARS-CoV-2 infection. Study summary: Sequencing of bulk RNA from unsorted whole blood was done, without chain pairing.

Molecules of cDNA were individually given unique molecular identifiers that were attached to them. TCRdb fed the 5' RACE reads into MiXCR, producing one record per CDR3 protein. The sample consists of some 67,000 distinct CDR3 sequences, roughly 13% of them appearing once. The germline V gene encodes CDR1 SGHAT and CDR2 FQDESV (reference sequence). This CDR3 comprises 13 residues. Between the trimmed V and J ends, which lost 2 bases and 5 bases, there was a span of 8 bases. The source of this sequence is an adult who was a healthcare worker with PCR-confirmed SARS-CoV-2 infection or an uninfected control (not recorded which). V and J are TRBV11-1 and TRBJ2-3; no definite D call. The material sequenced was whole blood. The DNA of the CDR3 is TGTGCCAGCAGCTTAATGATGGGAGATACGCAGTATTTT. Translated, it gives CASSLMMGDTQYF.